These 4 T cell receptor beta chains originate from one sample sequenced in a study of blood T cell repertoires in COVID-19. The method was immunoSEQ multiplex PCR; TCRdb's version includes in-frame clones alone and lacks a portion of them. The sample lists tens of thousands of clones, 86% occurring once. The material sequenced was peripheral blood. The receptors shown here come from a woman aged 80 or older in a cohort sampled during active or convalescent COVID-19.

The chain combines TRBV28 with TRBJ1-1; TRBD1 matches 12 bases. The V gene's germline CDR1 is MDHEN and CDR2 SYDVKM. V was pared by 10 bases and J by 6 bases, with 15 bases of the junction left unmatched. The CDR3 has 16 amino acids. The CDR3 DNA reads TGTGCCACCTTCCTACCGGGACAGGGGGCGAGATCTGAAGCTTTCTTT. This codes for CATFLPGQGARSEAFF.

The CDR3 bases are TGTGCCACCAGCAGAGTCGGTCTCGAGCAGTACTTC. Protein: CATSRVGLEQYF. The chain uses TRBV15 and TRBJ2-7; D gene uncertain. CDR3 length equals 12 residues. Trimming removed 1 base at V and 6 bases at J, with 7 bases between. Germline-derived CDR1 and CDR2 are LNHNV and YYDKDF (reference sequence). Full variable domain (remainder filled in from reference TRBV15 and TRBJ2-7): DAMVIQNPRYQVTQFGKPVTLSCSQTLNHNVMYWYQQKSSQAPKLLFHYYDKDFNNEADTPDNFQSRRPNTSFCFLDIRSPGLGDTAMYLCATSRVGLEQYFGPGTRLTVT.

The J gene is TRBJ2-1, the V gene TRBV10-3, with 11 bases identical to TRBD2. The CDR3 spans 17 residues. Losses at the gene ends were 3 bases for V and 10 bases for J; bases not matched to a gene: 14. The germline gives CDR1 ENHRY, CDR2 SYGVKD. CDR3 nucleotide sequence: TGTGCCATCAGTGAATGGAGGACTAGCGGGCCCTTACGGGAGCAGTTCTTC. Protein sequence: CAISEWRTSGPLREQFF.

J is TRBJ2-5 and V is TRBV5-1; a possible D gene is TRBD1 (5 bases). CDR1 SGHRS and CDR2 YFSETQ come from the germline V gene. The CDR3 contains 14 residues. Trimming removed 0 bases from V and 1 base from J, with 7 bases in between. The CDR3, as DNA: TGCGCCAGCAGCTTGGGACAGCCCCAAGAGACCCAGTACTTC. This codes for CASSLGQPQETQYF.